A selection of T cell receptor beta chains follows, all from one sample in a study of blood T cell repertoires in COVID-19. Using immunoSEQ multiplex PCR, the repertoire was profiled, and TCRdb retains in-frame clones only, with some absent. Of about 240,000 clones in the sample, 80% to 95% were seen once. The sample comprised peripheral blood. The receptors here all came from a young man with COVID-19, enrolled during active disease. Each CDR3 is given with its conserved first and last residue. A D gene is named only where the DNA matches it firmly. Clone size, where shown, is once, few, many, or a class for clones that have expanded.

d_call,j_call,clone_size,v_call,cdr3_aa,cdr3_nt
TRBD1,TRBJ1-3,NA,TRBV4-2,CASSQERQGALRNTIYF,TGTGCCAGCAGCCAAGAAAGACAGGGGGCGCTTAGAAACACCATATATTTT
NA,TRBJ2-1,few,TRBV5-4,CASSLAGVSYNEQFF,TGTGCCAGCAGCTTGGCGGGTGTCTCCTACAATGAGCAGTTCTTC
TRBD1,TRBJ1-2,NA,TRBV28,CASRPTGGNYGYTF,TGTGCCAGCAGGCCTACAGGGGGCAACTATGGCTACACCTTC
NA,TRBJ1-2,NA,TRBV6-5,CASSSRTTSYTF,TGTGCCAGCAGTTCTAGGACAACGAGCTACACCTTC
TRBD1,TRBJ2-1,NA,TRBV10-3,CAIGFDRGDRFF,TGTGCCATCGGGTTTGACAGGGGAGATAGGTTCTTC
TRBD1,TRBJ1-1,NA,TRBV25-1,CASSATDRGLTEAFF,TGTGCCAGCAGTGCCACGGACAGGGGGCTTACTGAAGCTTTCTTT
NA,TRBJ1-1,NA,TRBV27,CASSSRRTNTEAFF,TGTGCCAGCAGTTCCCGACGGACTAACACTGAAGCTTTCTTT
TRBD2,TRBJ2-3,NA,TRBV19,CASSVISGIGTDTQYF,TGTGCCAGTAGTGTCATTAGCGGGATCGGCACAGATACGCAGTATTTT
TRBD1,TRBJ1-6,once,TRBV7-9,CASSKPGTGYSPLHF,TGTGCCAGCTCCAAACCGGGGACAGGGTATTCACCCCTCCACTTT
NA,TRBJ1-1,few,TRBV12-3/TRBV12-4,CASSLPGLEAFF,TGTGCCAGCAGTTTACCCGGACTGGAAGCTTTCTTT
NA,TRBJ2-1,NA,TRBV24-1,CATSAWDSSEQFF,TGTGCCACCAGTGCTTGGGACTCTAGTGAGCAGTTCTTC
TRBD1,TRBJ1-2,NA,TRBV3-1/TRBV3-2,CASSRDRAYGYTF,TGTGCCAGCAGCCGCGACAGGGCCTATGGCTACACCTTC
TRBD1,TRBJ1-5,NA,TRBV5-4,CASSRDRDSSQPQHF,TGTGCCAGCAGCCGGGACAGGGACTCTAGTCAGCCCCAGCATTTT
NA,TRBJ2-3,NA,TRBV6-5,CASSKDYSSDTQYF,TGTGCCAGCAGCAAGGACTACTCCTCAGATACGCAGTATTTT
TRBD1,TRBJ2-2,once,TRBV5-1,CASSPRDSITGELFF,TGCGCCAGCAGCCCCCGGGACAGCATCACCGGGGAGCTGTTTTTT
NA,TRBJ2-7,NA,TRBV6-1,CASSEAIQGGEQYF,TGTGCCAGCAGTGAAGCGATTCAGGGGGGCGAGCAGTACTTC
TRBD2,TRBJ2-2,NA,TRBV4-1,CASSQMGGGETGELFF,TGCGCCAGCAGCCAGATGGGGGGAGGGGAGACCGGGGAGCTGTTTTTT
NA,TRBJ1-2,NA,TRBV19,CASSTPRILSNYGYTF,TGTGCCAGTAGTACCCCACGTATTCTGAGTAACTATGGCTACACCTTC
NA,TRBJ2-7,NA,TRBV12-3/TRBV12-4,CASTIGFSYEQYF,TGTGCCAGCACTATCGGGTTCTCCTACGAGCAGTACTTC
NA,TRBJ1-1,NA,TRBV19,CASTVGGAGMNTEAFF,TGTGCCAGTACCGTAGGGGGAGCAGGGATGAACACTGAAGCTTTCTTT
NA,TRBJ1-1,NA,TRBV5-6,CASSLATGSAFF,TGTGCCAGCAGCTTGGCAACAGGGTCGGCTTTCTTT